Below are 18 T cell receptor beta chains sequenced from a single sample in a study of blood T cell repertoires in COVID-19. TCRdb keeps only in-frame clones here, not all; method: immunoSEQ multiplex PCR. Seen here are tens of thousands of clones, roughly 85% observed once, and the top ten hold approximately 4.6%. Source material: peripheral blood. The receptor source for this set is a human donor in a cohort sampled during active COVID-19.

The chain carries TRBV6-6 and TRBJ2-1; TRBD2 aligns across 7 bases. CDR1 is MNHNY, CDR2 SVGAGI, per germline (reference sequence). CDR3 size: 15 residues. Losses at the gene ends were 6 bases for V and 4 bases for J; bases not matched to a gene: 9. The CDR3: CASRPTSVLYNEQFF. The CDR3, as DNA: TGTGCCAGCAGACCCACTAGCGTCCTGTACAATGAGCAGTTCTTC.

J is TRBJ1-2 and V is TRBV6-5; 9 bases are a match to TRBD1. J was trimmed by 1 base and V by 5 bases; bases with no gene match: 2. Germline V gives CDR1 MNHEY, CDR2 SVGAGI. CDR3 length: 14 amino acids. CDR3 nucleotides: TGTGCCAGCAGTAGGACAGGGGATAACTATGGCTACACCTTC. Translated: CASSRTGDNYGYTF.

The CDR3 reads CASSAGAGGEQYF. CDR3 nucleotide sequence: TGTGCCAGCAGCGCCGGAGCGGGGGGCGAGCAGTACTTC. The chain employs TRBV9 and TRBJ2-7; 9 positions agree with TRBD2. Per germline, CDR1 SGDLS and CDR2 YYNGEE. The junction had 4 bases not matched to a gene; V was cut back by 3 bases and J by 6 bases. This CDR3 is 13 amino acids long.

This CDR3 reads CASSGLAGAYEQYF. CDR3 bases: TGCGCCAGCAGTGGACTAGCGGGAGCCTACGAGCAGTACTTC. The rearrangement uses TRBV10-1 and TRBJ2-7; 12 nucleotides match TRBD2. The CDR3 is 14 residues long. Germline loops: CDR1 WNHNN, CDR2 SYGVQD (reference sequence). V lost 4 bases, J lost 2 bases, and 0 bases stayed unmatched.

A single count supports this clone. The chain combines TRBV9 with TRBJ1-3; D may be TRBD1 (6 bases). The V gene's germline CDR1 is SGDLS and CDR2 YYNGEE. Trimming took 3 bases from V and 0 from J, leaving 10 bases between them. The CDR3 contains 15 residues. DNA for the CDR3: TGTGCCAGCAGCGCTACAGGGAGCTCTGGAAACACCATATATTTT. Translation: CASSATGSSGNTIYF. The variable domain in full, completed from reference TRBV9 and TRBJ1-3, reads DSGVTQTPKHLITATGQRVTLRCSPRSGDLSVYWYQQSLDQGLQFLIQYYNGEERAKGNILERFSAQQFPDLHSELNLSSLELGDSALYFCASSATGSSGNTIYFGEGSWLTVV.

The CDR3: CASSVGTGDGSPLHF. CDR3 coding DNA: TGTGCCAGCAGCGTAGGGACAGGGGATGGATCACCCCTCCACTTT. This chain joins TRBV11-2 and TRBJ1-6, with 10 nucleotides matching TRBD1. CDR1 and CDR2 from the germline V gene are SGHAT and FQNNGV. Trimming removed 5 bases from V and 10 bases from J; junction bases left unmatched: 8. The CDR3 covers 15 residues.

This clone showed up just once. The V and J genes are TRBV5-1 and TRBJ2-1; 11 nucleotides align to TRBD2. CDR3 length: 15 residues. Germline V gene lookup returns CDR1 SGHRS and CDR2 YFSETQ. The trim removed 3 bases at V and 4 bases at J, leaving 3 bases unmatched. Here the CDR3 reads CASSSGTSGYNEQFF. CDR3 bases: TGCGCCAGCAGCTCCGGGACTAGCGGATACAATGAGCAGTTCTTC.

V and J are TRBV5-1 and TRBJ2-1; 8 nucleotides agree with TRBD2. V dropped 4 bases and J dropped 4; count of bases not matched to a gene: 16. The CDR3 spans 18 residues. Germline V CDR1 and CDR2: SGHRS, YFSETQ. CDR3 coding DNA: TGCGCCAGCAGCCCGGGGTTGTCCGGGAGGGCCTTGTACAATGAGCAGTTCTTC. This encodes CASSPGLSGRALYNEQFF.

J is TRBJ1-5 and V is TRBV6-1, with 7 bases identical to TRBD1. V lost 2 bases to trimming and J lost 0 bases; unmatched junction nucleotides: 10. The CDR3 totals 18 residues. Germline CDR1 reads MNHNS; CDR2 reads SASEGT. The CDR3 spells CASSETGQKKYSNQPQHF. Here the CDR3 DNA reads TGTGCCAGCAGTGAAACGGGACAGAAAAAATATAGCAATCAGCCCCAGCATTTT.

This chain connects TRBV27 to TRBJ2-7; 10 bases fit TRBD1. CDR1 and CDR2 from the germline V gene are MNHEY and SMNVEV (reference sequence). After removal of 2 bases from V and 2 bases from J, the junction contained 6 bases not matched to a gene. The CDR3 has 16 amino acids. This CDR3 reads CASSLSSGTGAYEQYF. The DNA for the CDR3 is TGTGCCAGCAGTTTAAGCTCCGGGACAGGGGCCTACGAGCAGTACTTC.

V and J are TRBV6-2 or TRBV6-3 and TRBJ1-5; D unresolved. The V and J ends lost 3 bases and 0 bases respectively, with 3 bases between them. The CDR3 consists of 13 residues. The germline gives CDR1 MNHEY, CDR2 SVGEGT. CDR3 region: CASSYYSNQPQHF. CDR3 DNA: TGTGCCAGCAGTTATTATAGCAATCAGCCCCAGCATTTT.

This clone was observed a single time. The chain combines TRBV5-1 with TRBJ1-2; D not resolved. The germline gives CDR1 SGHRS, CDR2 YFSETQ. The CDR3 length is 14 residues. V dropped 1 base and J dropped 3 bases, with 10 bases sitting between them. CDR3 amino acids: CASSLRQADYGYTF. The CDR3 nucleotides read TGCGCCAGCAGCTTGAGGCAGGCAGACTATGGCTACACCTTC.

CDR3 amino acids: CASTKREGHEQYF. The CDR3 DNA follows: TGTGCCAGCACCAAGCGGGAAGGCCACGAGCAGTACTTC. The gene calls are TRBV5-4 and TRBJ2-7; 7 nucleotides match TRBD2. The germline CDR1 and CDR2 sequences are SGHNT and YYREEE (reference sequence). The CDR3 extends over 13 amino acids. With 6 bases clipped from V and 5 bases from J, the junction kept 8 bases outside the gene matches.

The chain joins TRBV5-1 to TRBJ1-1; 8 bases align to TRBD1. The germline V gene encodes CDR1 SGHRS and CDR2 YFSETQ. This CDR3 spans 15 amino acids. V lost 5 bases, J lost 3 bases, and 9 bases stayed unmatched. CDR3 DNA sequence: TGCGCCAGCAGGAGGACAGGGAAGACGGACACTGAAGCTTTCTTT. Translating it yields CASRRTGKTDTEAFF.

J is TRBJ2-3 and V is TRBV18, with 7 positions matching TRBD2. Per the germline V gene, CDR1 is KGHSH and CDR2 is LQKENI. J gave up 3 bases and V 3 bases, and 3 bases lay outside the gene matches. This CDR3 comprises 14 residues. The CDR3 nucleotides are TGTGCCAGCTCACCTAGCGGGTGGACAGATACGCAGTATTTT. Protein product: CASSPSGWTDTQYF.

This chain uses TRBV19 with TRBJ1-2, with a tentative D call TRBD1 (5 bases). The ends were cut back, 2 bases at V and 6 bases at J, with 16 bases in the middle. The germline V gene has CDR1 LNHDA and CDR2 SQIVND (reference sequence). The CDR3 has 15 residues. The CDR3 region is CASSIPQGGRDGYTF. CDR3 in DNA: TGTGCCAGTAGTATACCCCAGGGAGGGAGGGATGGCTACACCTTC.

The chain carries TRBV6-1 and TRBJ2-3; 8 nucleotides line up with TRBD1. This CDR3 is 15 amino acids long. Germline values: CDR1 MNHNS, CDR2 SASEGT. The V gene end was trimmed by 1 base and the J gene end by 2 bases; junction bases not matched to a gene: 2. The CDR3 DNA sequence: TGTGCCAGCAGTGAAGACAGGGGGTTCACAGATACGCAGTATTTT. Translation: CASSEDRGFTDTQYF.

This sequence joins TRBV6-6 and TRBJ2-6; TRBD1 agrees at 8 bases. CDR1 and CDR2 from the germline V gene are MNHNY and SVGAGI (reference sequence). V gave up 5 bases and J gave up 0 bases; unmatched junction bases: 12. The CDR3 is made up of 19 amino acids. The CDR3 bases are TGTGCCAGCAGTCCGCACAGGGACAGGCATGTCTCTGGGGCCAACGTCCTGACTTTC. Amino acid sequence: CASSPHRDRHVSGANVLTF.